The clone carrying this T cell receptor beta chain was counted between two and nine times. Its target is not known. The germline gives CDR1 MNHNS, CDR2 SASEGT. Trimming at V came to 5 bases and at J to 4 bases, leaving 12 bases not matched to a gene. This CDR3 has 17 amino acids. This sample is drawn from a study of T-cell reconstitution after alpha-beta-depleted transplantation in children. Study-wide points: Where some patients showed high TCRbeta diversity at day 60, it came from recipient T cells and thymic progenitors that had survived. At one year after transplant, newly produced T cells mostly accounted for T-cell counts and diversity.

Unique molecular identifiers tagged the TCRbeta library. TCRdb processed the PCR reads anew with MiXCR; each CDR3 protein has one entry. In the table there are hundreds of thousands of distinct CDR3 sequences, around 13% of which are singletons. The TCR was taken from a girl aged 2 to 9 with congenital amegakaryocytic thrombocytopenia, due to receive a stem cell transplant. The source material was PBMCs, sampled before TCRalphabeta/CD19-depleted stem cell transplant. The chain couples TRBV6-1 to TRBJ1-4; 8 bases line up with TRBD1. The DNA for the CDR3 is TGTGCCAGCAGTCGCCGGGACAGGCCTCCCGTTAATGAAAAACTGTTTTTT. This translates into CASSRRDRPPVNEKLFF.